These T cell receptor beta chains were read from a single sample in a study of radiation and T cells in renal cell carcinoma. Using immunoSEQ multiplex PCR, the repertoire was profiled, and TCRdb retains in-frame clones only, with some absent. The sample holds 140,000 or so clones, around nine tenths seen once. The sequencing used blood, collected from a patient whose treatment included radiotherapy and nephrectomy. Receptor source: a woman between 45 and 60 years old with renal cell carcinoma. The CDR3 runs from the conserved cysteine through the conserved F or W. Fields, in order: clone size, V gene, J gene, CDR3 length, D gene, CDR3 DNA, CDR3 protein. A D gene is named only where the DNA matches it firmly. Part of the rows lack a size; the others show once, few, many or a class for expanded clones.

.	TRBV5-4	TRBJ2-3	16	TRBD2	TGTGCCAGCAGCTTGCGGCGGGGGGCCGACACAGATACGCAGTATTTT	CASSLRRGADTDTQYF
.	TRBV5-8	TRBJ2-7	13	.	TGTGCCAGCAGCTTGGCCGGGGTCCCTTCCCAGTACTTC	CASSLAGVPSQYF
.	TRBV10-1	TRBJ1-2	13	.	TGCGCCAGCAGTTTAGGGCCAGACTATGGCTACACCTTC	CASSLGPDYGYTF
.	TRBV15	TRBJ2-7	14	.	TGTGCCACCAGCAACCGATGGAGCTCCTACGAGCAGTACTTC	CATSNRWSSYEQYF
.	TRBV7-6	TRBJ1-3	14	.	TGTGCCAGCAGCTTAGGGGGCCCTGGAAACACCATATATTTT	CASSLGGPGNTIYF
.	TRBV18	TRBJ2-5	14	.	TGTGCCAGCTCACCAACAGGGTCCGGGGAGACCCAGTACTTC	CASSPTGSGETQYF
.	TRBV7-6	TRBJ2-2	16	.	TGTGCCAGCAGCTTATCGGGGACTCTGAACACCGGGGAGCTGTTTTTT	CASSLSGTLNTGELFF
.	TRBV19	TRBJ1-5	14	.	TGTGCCAGTAGTATAAATCGGCCAATGGAGCCCCAGCATTTT	CASSINRPMEPQHF
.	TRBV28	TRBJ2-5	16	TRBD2	TGTGCCAGCAGCCCGGGACTAGCGGGAGTTCGCGAGACCCAGTACTTC	CASSPGLAGVRETQYF
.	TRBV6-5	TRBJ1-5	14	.	TGTGCCTCCAGGGAAAGGACTACTAATCAGCCCCAGCATTTT	CASRERTTNQPQHF
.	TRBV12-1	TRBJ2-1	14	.	TGTGCCAGCACGCGGCTAGCGGGAGTCAATGAGCAGTTCTTC	CASTRLAGVNEQFF
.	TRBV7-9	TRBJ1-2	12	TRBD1	TGTGCCAGCAGCTCACAGGGGTATGGCTACACCTTC	CASSSQGYGYTF
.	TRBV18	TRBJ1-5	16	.	TGTGCCAGCTCACCACCACGGACAGATAGCAATCAGCCCCAGCATTTT	CASSPPRTDSNQPQHF
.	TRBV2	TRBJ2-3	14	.	TGTGCCAGCATCCGACAGAGTGGCACAGATACGCAGTATTTT	CASIRQSGTDTQYF
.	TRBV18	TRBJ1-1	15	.	TGTGCCAGCTCACCAGGAGGCCAGAGAAACACTGAAGCTTTCTTT	CASSPGGQRNTEAFF
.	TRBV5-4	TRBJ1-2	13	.	TGTGCCAGCAGCTTGGACAGGGACGATGGCTACACCTTC	CASSLDRDDGYTF
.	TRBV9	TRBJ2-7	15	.	TGTGCCAGCAGCGTAGATCTAGGGACCTCCTACGAGCAGTACTTC	CASSVDLGTSYEQYF
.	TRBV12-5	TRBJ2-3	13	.	TGTGCTAGTGCTAGGACTAGCACAGATACGCAGTATTTT	CASARTSTDTQYF
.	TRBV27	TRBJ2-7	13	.	TGTGCCAGCAGTTTATCGGGTGGGTTCGAGCAGTACTTC	CASSLSGGFEQYF
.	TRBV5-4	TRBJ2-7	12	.	TGTGCCAGCAGCGTAGACAGCTACGAGCAGTACTTC	CASSVDSYEQYF
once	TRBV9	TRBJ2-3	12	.	TGTGCCAGCAGCGGTGCCGGAGATACGCAGTATTTT	CASSGAGDTQYF
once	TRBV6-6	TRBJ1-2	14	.	TGTGCCAGCAGTTACGAACACCAGGACTATGGCTACACCTTC	CASSYEHQDYGYTF
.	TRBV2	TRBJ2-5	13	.	TGTGCCAGCAGTTCGGACAGCCAAGAGACCCAGTACTTC	CASSSDSQETQYF
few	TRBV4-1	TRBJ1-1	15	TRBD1	TGCGCCAGCAGCCAAGCTCTGGACAGGGCCACTGAAGCTTTCTTT	CASSQALDRATEAFF
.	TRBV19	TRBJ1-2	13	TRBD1	TGTGCCAGTAGTATAGTAGGGACAGGAGGCTACACCTTC	CASSIVGTGGYTF
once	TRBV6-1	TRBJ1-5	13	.	TGTGCCAGCACCGAACTGGGGGTTCAGCCCCAGCATTTT	CASTELGVQPQHF
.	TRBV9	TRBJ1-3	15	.	TGTGCCAGCAGCGTAAGGCCTCACTCTGGAAACACCATATATTTT	CASSVRPHSGNTIYF
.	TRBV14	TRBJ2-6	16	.	TGTGCCAGCAGCCAAGAGACTGACATCGCGGCCAACGTCCTGACTTTC	CASSQETDIAANVLTF
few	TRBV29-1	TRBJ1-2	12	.	TGCAGCGCCCAGAAGGGAGACTATGGCTACACCTTC	CSAQKGDYGYTF
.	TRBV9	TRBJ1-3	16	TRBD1	TGTGCCAGCAGCGCCGCGGGACAGGGGACTGGAAACACCATATATTTT	CASSAAGQGTGNTIYF
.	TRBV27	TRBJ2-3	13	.	TGTGCCAGCTCGTTGGTAGCAGGTGATACGCAGTATTTT	CASSLVAGDTQYF
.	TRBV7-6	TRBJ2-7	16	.	TGTGCCAGCAGCTTAGCGTCACGGGAGCTTACCCACGAGCAGTACTTC	CASSLASRELTHEQYF
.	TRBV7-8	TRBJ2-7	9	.	TGTGCCAGCGGGGGGGAGCAGTACTTC	CASGGEQYF
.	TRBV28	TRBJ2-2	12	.	TGTGCCAGCAGTGAACAGGCCGGGGAGCTGTTTTTT	CASSEQAGELFF
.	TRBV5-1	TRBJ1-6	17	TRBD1	TGCGCCAGCAGCCCCGGACAGGGTGGCTCCTATAATTCACCCCTCCACTTT	CASSPGQGGSYNSPLHF
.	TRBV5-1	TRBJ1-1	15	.	TGCGCCAGCAGCTCGATAGGGAGAGTGAACACTGAAGCTTTCTTT	CASSSIGRVNTEAFF
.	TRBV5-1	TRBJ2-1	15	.	TGCGCCAGCAGCTTGGGTAGCGGACCCTACAATGAGCAGTTCTTC	CASSLGSGPYNEQFF
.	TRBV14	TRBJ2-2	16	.	TGTGCCAGCAGCCAAGATACAGCCACGAACACCGGGGAGCTGTTTTTT	CASSQDTATNTGELFF
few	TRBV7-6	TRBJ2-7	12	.	TGTGCCAGCAGCTTAGAGGCCGGCGAGCAGTACTTC	CASSLEAGEQYF
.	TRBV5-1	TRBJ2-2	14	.	TGCGCCAGCAGCTTAGGGGACCGCACCGGGGAGCTGTTTTTT	CASSLGDRTGELFF
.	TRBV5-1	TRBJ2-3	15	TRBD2	TGCGCCAGCAGCTCGGCGGGGGGTTTCACAGATACGCAGTATTTT	CASSSAGGFTDTQYF
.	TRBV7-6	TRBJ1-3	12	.	TGTGCCAGCAGCTTAGGGGGAAACACCATATATTTT	CASSLGGNTIYF
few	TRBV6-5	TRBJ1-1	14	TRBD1	TGTGCCAGCAGGACAGGGGTGGTGAACACTGAAGCTTTCTTT	CASRTGVVNTEAFF
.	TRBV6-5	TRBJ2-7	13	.	TGTGCCAGCTGGGCGGGTAGCTCCTACGAGCAGTACTTC	CASWAGSSYEQYF
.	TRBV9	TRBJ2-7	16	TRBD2	TGTGCCAGCAGCGACCCGGGACTAGCGGGAGGTGACGAGCAGTACTTC	CASSDPGLAGGDEQYF
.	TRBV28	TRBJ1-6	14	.	TGTGCCAGCAGTTTAAGGGGGGGCGGTTCACCCCTCCACTTT	CASSLRGGGSPLHF
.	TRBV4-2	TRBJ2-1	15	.	TGTGCCAGCAGCCAGGTCGGGAGCTCCTACAATGAGCAGTTCTTC	CASSQVGSSYNEQFF
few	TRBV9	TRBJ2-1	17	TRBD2	TGTGCCAGCAGCGTAAATGCGGCTAGCGGGGACTACAATGAGCAGTTCTTC	CASSVNAASGDYNEQFF
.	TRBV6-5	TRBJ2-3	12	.	TGTGCCAGCAGTTCGACAGAAGATACGCAGTATTTT	CASSSTEDTQYF
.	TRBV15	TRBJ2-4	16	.	TGTGCCACCAGCAGAGATTCTGGGAAAGCCAAAAACATTCAGTACTTC	CATSRDSGKAKNIQYF
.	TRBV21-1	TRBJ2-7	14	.	TGTGCCAGCAGCAAAGTGGCAGGCTCCTACGAGCAGTACTTC	CASSKVAGSYEQYF
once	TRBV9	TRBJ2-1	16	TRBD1	TGTGCCAGCAGCGCGACACCGGGACAGGGGGGGCATGAGCAGTTCTTC	CASSATPGQGGHEQFF